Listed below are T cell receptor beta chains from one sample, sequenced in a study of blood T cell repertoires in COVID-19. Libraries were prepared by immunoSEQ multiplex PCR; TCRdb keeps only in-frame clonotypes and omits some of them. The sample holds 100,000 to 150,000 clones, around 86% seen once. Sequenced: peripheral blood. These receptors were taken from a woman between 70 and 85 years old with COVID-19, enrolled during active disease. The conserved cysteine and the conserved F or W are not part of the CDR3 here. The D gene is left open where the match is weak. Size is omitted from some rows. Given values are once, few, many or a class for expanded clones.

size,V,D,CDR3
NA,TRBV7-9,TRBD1,ASSNTGDKGQPQH
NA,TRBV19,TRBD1,ASSWSTGGNYGYT
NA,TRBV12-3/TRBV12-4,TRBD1,ASSGGPNTEAF
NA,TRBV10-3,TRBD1,AISERDRGAF
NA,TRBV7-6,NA,ASSLVPNTEAF
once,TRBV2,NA,ASSEPPRLGLHQETQY
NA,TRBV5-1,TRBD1,ASSQSGGGYGYT
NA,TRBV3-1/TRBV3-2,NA,ASSPAGLDTEAF
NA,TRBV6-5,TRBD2,ATRDYRYEQY
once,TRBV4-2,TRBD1,ASSQRTGLYLGANVLT
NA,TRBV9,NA,ASSVGPFSSYNEQF
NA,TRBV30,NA,AWSVGDQRGYT
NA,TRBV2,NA,ASSALVNGYT
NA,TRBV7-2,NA,ASSPLRVTGELF
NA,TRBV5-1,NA,ASSASSSGNTIY
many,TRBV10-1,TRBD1,ASSDPGTGGSYEQY
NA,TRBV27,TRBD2,ASSLTGGPDTQY
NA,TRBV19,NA,ASSMGGGWLNQPQH
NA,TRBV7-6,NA,ASSLDAGSSYEQY
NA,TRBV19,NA,ASSPRRDWAEAF
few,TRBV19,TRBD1,ASSITGVYEQY
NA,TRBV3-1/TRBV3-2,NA,ASSRAGYNTQQY
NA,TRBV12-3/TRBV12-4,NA,ASSLVGGETQY
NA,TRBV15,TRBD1,ATSTGQDNQPQH
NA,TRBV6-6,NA,ASSYSRQNSNQPQH
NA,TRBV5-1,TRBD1,ASSPGTGGAEAF
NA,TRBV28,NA,ASTSYSETQY
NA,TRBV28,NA,ASSLSRNGEGIFYGYT
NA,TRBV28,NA,ASSFSGGVPGYGYT
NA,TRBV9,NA,ASSPRGGSPSIYGYT